This T cell receptor (beta chain) was identified in a study of blood T cell repertoires in COVID-19 (dated by TCRdb to the early 2020s). Regarding the study in general: Collaborator samples came from the United States, Italy and Spain and covered acute and convalescent phases of COVID-19. The samples were drawn from the first 160 participants of the ongoing ImmuneRACE study and from some 1,300 subjects provided by 6 global collaborators. Sample metadata almost always included a de-identified subject ID, COVID-19 status, age in years and sex. Where available, HLA class I and class II types were obtained from metadata supplied by the sample provider rather than from assay-based typing. The repertoires were released in a freely available public database intended as a resource for research on the immune response to SARS-CoV-2. The material from the prospective study consisted of cDNA or gDNA derived from T cells, B-cell-depleted T cells, or PBMCs. Deeply sampled blood TCRbeta repertoires from subjects exposed to, actively infected with, or recovered from COVID-19 were included in the dataset.

Collaborating institutions collected whole blood in K2EDTA tubes following their own protocols. For TCRbeta analysis, collaborator samples were shipped as frozen whole blood, as isolated PBMCs, or as DNA extracted from either sample type. Trimming costs V 4 bases and J 5 bases, and their ends lie 11 bases apart. In the germline V gene, CDR1 corresponds to MNHEY and CDR2 to SVGAGI. The CDR3 runs 13 amino acids, cysteine and phenylalanine included. The DNA shown is the 39-base CDR3, in frame from base 1. The immunoSEQ Assay, a bias-controlled multiplex PCR, was used to amplify TCRbeta CDR3 regions from genomic DNA. The authors' analysis ran thus. Nucleated cell counts per sample were estimated from amplification of reference gene primers within the assay. Sequence reads were collapsed and filtered to measure the absolute abundance of every unique TCRbeta CDR3 rearrangement. For each sample, productive Simpson clonality was calculated as the square root of Simpson's diversity index across productive rearrangements. TCRdb retrieved this table from immuneACCESS and kept in-frame rearrangements only. Not all clones are present; in checked studies, unresolved V genes account for under half, and no reason is known for the remainder. V and J calls and clone size follow that table, whereas D and trimming were derived from the DNA. The sample data list under 300,000 clones, and 70% to 90% of these were observed just once. Of the sample, less than 8% is held by the ten largest clones.

A word on this clone: Its antigen remains undetermined. No per-base quality is available; no much larger clone lies one base away.

Results and caveats for the whole study, not just this receptor: Clinical and demographic metadata were provided uncurated, with the amount varying by source and participant.

The sequence is built from TRBV6-5 and TRBJ2-5; there is no confident call for the D gene. The specimen was peripheral blood. The clonotype was recovered from a man between 60 and 70 years old with acute or convalescent COVID-19. The CDR3 region: CASSLRLLETQYF. The base sequence is TGTGCCAGCAGTTTGCGATTATTGGAGACCCAGTACTTC.